The next 24 T cell receptor beta chains were all read from a single sample in a study of blood T cell repertoires in COVID-19. The data were produced by immunoSEQ multiplex PCR, yet TCRdb's version contains in-frame clones alone and is incomplete. The repertoire holds some 270,000 clones, with approximately 84% as singletons. Sequenced input: PBMCs or T cells enriched from blood (not recorded which). Receptor source: a woman in her fifties or sixties who had been exposed to COVID-19.

This chain joins TRBV5-1 and TRBJ2-3, with D possibly matching TRBD1 (6 bases). The CDR3 totals 12 residues. Germline V gene data show CDR1 as SGHRS and CDR2 as YFSETQ. The V gene lost 7 bases and the J gene lost 6 bases, with 12 bases spanning the gap. The CDR3 sequence is CASSTGSDTQYF. The CDR3, as DNA: TGCGCCAGCTCCACAGGGTCCGATACGCAGTATTTT. The full variable domain, with the rest looked up from reference TRBV5-1 and TRBJ2-3, is KAGVTQTPRYLIKTRGQQVTLSCSPISGHRSVSWYQQTPGQGLQFLFEYFSETQRNKGNFPGRFSGRQFSNSRSEMNVSTLELGDSALYLCASSTGSDTQYFGPGTRLTVL.

The chain combines TRBV3-1 (or the pseudogene TRBV3-2) with TRBJ1-5; D not certain. V was shortened by 1 base and J by 0 bases, with 7 bases between the two germline ends. Germline V gene lookup returns CDR1 LGHDT and CDR2 YNNKEL (reference sequence). This CDR3 has 15 residues. The CDR3 here is CASSQAGNSNQPQHF. DNA of the CDR3: TGTGCCAGCAGCCAAGCCGGGAATAGCAATCAGCCCCAGCATTTT.

This clone has only a few counts. The chain has TRBV5-4 and TRBJ2-2; 10 nucleotides agree with TRBD2. V lost 9 bases to trimming and J lost 5 bases; unmatched junction nucleotides: 4. The CDR3 has 13 amino acids. Per the germline V gene, CDR1 is SGHNT and CDR2 is YYREEE (reference sequence). This CDR3 reads CATQGLATGELFF. The CDR3 DNA reads TGTGCCACACAGGGACTAGCGACCGGGGAGCTGTTTTTT.

The V gene is TRBV21-1, the J gene TRBJ2-5; the D call TRBD2 from the table was never checked on the DNA. TRBV21-1 is a pseudogene segment. The CDR3 has 10 residues. The CDR3 here is CANGYETQYF. The CDR3 region has the DNA TGTGCCAACGGGTATGAGACCCAGTACTTC.

V is TRBV9 and J is TRBJ2-1; 7 bases are shared with TRBD2. The CDR3 spans 15 residues. In germline, CDR1 is SGDLS, CDR2 YYNGEE. Trimming took 0 bases from V and 7 from J; bases not matched to a gene: 7. The CDR3 is CASSVGLAVVNEQFF. The CDR3 region has the DNA TGTGCCAGCAGCGTAGGCCTAGCGGTGGTGAATGAGCAGTTCTTC. The variable domain in full, with the rest retrieved from reference TRBV9 and TRBJ2-1, is DSGVTQTPKHLITATGQRVTLRCSPRSGDLSVYWYQQSLDQGLQFLIQYYNGEERAKGNILERFSAQQFPDLHSELNLSSLELGDSALYFCASSVGLAVVNEQFFGPGTRLTVL.

The rearrangement joins TRBV27 to TRBJ1-6; maybe TRBD1 (6 bases). Per germline, CDR1 MNHEY and CDR2 SMNVEV (reference sequence). Trimming pared 4 bases from V and 10 bases from J, leaving 17 bases between. The CDR3 extends over 15 amino acids. The CDR3 region is CASSSRQVFGSPLHF. The CDR3 nucleotides read TGTGCCAGCAGTTCGAGACAGGTCTTTGGCTCACCCCTCCACTTT.

The genes are TRBV5-1 and TRBJ1-1; D call uncertain. Germline CDR1 reads SGHRS; CDR2 reads YFSETQ. V was cut by 0 bases and J by 3 bases, with 6 bases left in between. This CDR3 spans 13 amino acids. The CDR3 nucleotides are TGCGCCAGCAGCTTGGCTGGGCACACTGAAGCTTTCTTT. Translation gives CASSLAGHTEAFF.

The chain couples TRBV7-2 to TRBJ1-4; D remains unclear. The V end was cut by 1 base, the J end by 3 bases, with 6 bases between. CDR3 size: 14 residues. Per germline, CDR1 SGHTA and CDR2 FQGNSA. The chain's CDR3 is CASSLGSANEKLFF. The CDR3 region has the DNA TGTGCCAGCAGCTTAGGGTCGGCTAATGAAAAACTGTTTTTT.

The chain is built from TRBV12-3 or TRBV12-4 and TRBJ2-1; TRBD1 is a possible D gene (6 bases). The CDR3 is made up of 12 amino acids. Trimming took off 2 bases at V and 7 bases at J, with 6 bases between the two ends. CDR3 in amino acids: CASSLTGNEQFF. In DNA form, the CDR3 reads TGTGCCAGCAGTTTAACAGGGAATGAGCAGTTCTTC.

The CDR3 reads CASSSIPQASTDTQYF. In DNA form, the CDR3 reads TGTGCCAGCTCGTCCATCCCCCAGGCCAGCACAGATACGCAGTATTTT. The rearrangement links TRBV5-5 to TRBJ2-3; D is undetermined. The germline gives CDR1 SGHKS, CDR2 YYEKEE (reference sequence). Trimming cost V 7 bases and J 0 bases, with 18 bases left between them. This CDR3 region has 16 residues.

The chain joins TRBV7-8 to TRBJ1-1; 7 nucleotides line up with TRBD1. Per germline, CDR1 SGHVS and CDR2 FQNEAQ. J gave up 0 bases and V 5 bases, and 6 bases lay outside the gene matches. The CDR3 contains 15 residues. The CDR3 DNA reads as TGTGCCAGCAGCATAAGGACAGGTATGAACACTGAAGCTTTCTTT. It translates to CASSIRTGMNTEAFF.

This chain links TRBV25-1 with TRBJ2-1, with D perhaps TRBD2 (7 bases). Germline CDR1 reads MGHDK; CDR2 reads SYGVNS. The CDR3 is 15 residues long. Trimming left V 10 bases short and J 1 base short, with 17 bases between. CDR3 region: CATVGGVMSYNEQFF. The CDR3 nucleotides are TGTGCCACCGTAGGGGGGGTAATGTCCTACAATGAGCAGTTCTTC. The variable domain in full, completed from reference TRBV25-1 and TRBJ2-1, reads EADIYQTPRYLVIGTGKKITLECSQTMGHDKMYWYQQDPGMELHLIHYSYGVNSTEKGDLSSESTVSRIRTEHFPLTLESARPSHTSQYLCATVGGVMSYNEQFFGPGTRLTVL.

The chain couples TRBV6-5 to TRBJ2-2; D is unresolved. Germline V gene data show CDR1 as MNHEY and CDR2 as SVGAGI. The CDR3 totals 13 residues. V lost 7 bases to trimming and J lost 2 bases, with 8 bases between them. CDR3 sequence reads: CASKPLNTGELFF. CDR3 coding DNA: TGTGCCAGCAAGCCCCTTAACACCGGGGAGCTGTTTTTT.

The chain is built from TRBV5-6 and TRBJ1-1; 8 bases fit TRBD1. The CDR3 is 14 residues long. J was trimmed by 4 bases and V by 3 bases; bases with no gene match: 5. Looked up from germline, CDR1 is SGHDT and CDR2 is YYEEEE. The DNA for the CDR3 is TGTGCCAGCAGCTCCAGGGGGCGACTCACTGAAGCTTTCTTT. Amino acids: CASSSRGRLTEAFF. Using reference TRBV5-6 and TRBJ1-1 for the parts outside the CDR3, the full variable domain is DAGVTQSPTHLIKTRGQQVTLRCSPKSGHDTVSWYQQALGQGPQFIFQYYEEEERQRGNFPDRFSGHQFPNYSSELNVNALLLGDSALYLCASSSRGRLTEAFFGQGTRLTVV.

The chain combines TRBV11-1 with TRBJ1-1, with TRBD1 as a possible D gene (5 bases). This CDR3 has 16 residues. Trimming removed 5 bases from V and 5 bases from J, with 21 bases in between. Germline CDR1 SGHAT, CDR2 FQDESV (reference sequence). The CDR3 sequence is CASSPRPGKIRTEAFF. CDR3 nucleotides: TGTGCCAGCAGCCCCCGGCCAGGGAAAATAAGGACTGAAGCTTTCTTT.

This clone is a singleton in its sample. V and J are TRBV7-9 and TRBJ2-1; 11 nucleotides agree with TRBD2. The V gene end was trimmed by 11 bases and the J gene end by 8 bases; junction bases not matched to a gene: 11. CDR3 length equals 14 residues. The germline V gene has CDR1 SEHNR and CDR2 FQNEAQ (reference sequence). As DNA, the CDR3 is TGTGCCGCCGATAGCGGGGGGGCCGTCGATGAGCAGTTCTTC. Translating gives CAADSGGAVDEQFF.

The chain is built from TRBV6-6 and TRBJ1-2; a possible D gene is TRBD1 (6 bases). Germline-derived CDR1 and CDR2 are MNHNY and SVGAGI (reference sequence). The CDR3 loop spans 19 amino acids. The germline V and J ends were trimmed by 6 bases and 2 bases, with 28 bases remaining between them. CDR3 DNA: TGTGCCAGCAGCTCCCTCGGGGGGGGCGACCTGGGCGTGAACTATGGCTACACCTTC. This gives the protein CASSSLGGGDLGVNYGYTF.

In this sample, this clone turned up a few times. Within the sample, other DNA sequences also encode this same CDR3. The rearrangement uses TRBV6-1 and TRBJ1-2; no clear D. Between the trimmed V and J ends, which lost 1 base and 0 bases, there was a span of 6 bases. Germline values: CDR1 MNHNS, CDR2 SASEGT. The CDR3 runs 14 residues. CDR3 loop: CASSEVNSNYGYTF. The CDR3 bases are TGTGCCAGCAGTGAAGTCAACTCTAACTATGGCTACACCTTC.

The chain links TRBV10-2 to TRBJ1-5, with D hard to call. The CDR3 spans 15 residues. V was clipped by 4 bases and J by 3 bases, with 13 bases between them. Per germline, CDR1 WSHSY and CDR2 SAAADI. CDR3 DNA sequence: TGCGCCAGCAGTGGAGACGGGATCATCAATCAGCCCCAGCATTTT. It encodes CASSGDGIINQPQHF.

This chain connects TRBV5-5 to TRBJ2-6; TRBD1 might be the D (6 bases). Trimming took off 4 bases at V and 2 bases at J, with 10 bases between the two ends. Germline CDR1 SGHKS, CDR2 YYEKEE (reference sequence). CDR3 size: 15 residues. The CDR3 region has the DNA TGTGCCAGCAGCCCGAAGGGGGCTGGGGCCAACGTCCTGACTTTC. Amino acids: CASSPKGAGANVLTF.

This chain connects TRBV29-1 to TRBJ2-7; D possibly corresponds to TRBD2 (6 bases). From germline, CDR1 is SQVTM and CDR2 ANQGSEA. There are 12 residues in the CDR3. V lost 7 bases and J 2 bases, leaving 12 bases between the germline ends. The DNA of the CDR3 is TGCAGCGGCGGGACCCTTCCCTACGAGCAGTACTTC. Protein product: CSGGTLPYEQYF.

V gene TRBV3-1 (or the pseudogene TRBV3-2) combines with J gene TRBJ1-2; D might be TRBD1 (5 bases). CDR1 and CDR2 (germline): LGHDT, YNNKEL (reference sequence). V lost 3 bases and J 4 bases, leaving 9 bases between the germline ends. This CDR3 comprises 13 residues. CDR3 region: CASSQAGIYGYTF. The CDR3 DNA reads TGTGCCAGCAGCCAGGCAGGGATCTATGGCTACACCTTC.

J is TRBJ1-6 and V is TRBV2, with D possibly TRBD1 on 5 matching bases. Trimming took 6 bases from V and 8 from J, leaving 8 bases between them. The CDR3 covers 12 residues. Germline V CDR1 and CDR2: SNHLY, FYNNEI. CDR3 region: CASRGRDSPLHF. Here the CDR3 DNA reads TGTGCCAGCAGAGGCAGGGATTCACCCCTCCACTTT.

This rearrangement joins TRBV24-1 to TRBJ2-5; 8 bases map to TRBD1. Losses at the gene ends were 8 bases for V and 3 bases for J; bases not matched to a gene: 7. CDR1 and CDR2 from the germline V gene are KGHDR and SFDVKD. The CDR3 contains 14 residues. CDR3 in DNA: TGTGCCACCAAGGGCAGGGGGCAGGAAGAGACCCAGTACTTC. Residues: CATKGRGQEETQYF.